Following are 27 T cell receptor beta chains from one sample sequenced in a study of molecular identifiers for immune sequencing clone quantification. From the PCR reads, TCRdb called clonotypes with MiXCR, one entry per CDR3 protein. The table records hundreds of thousands of distinct CDR3 sequences, roughly 23% of them present only once. Specimen: naive CD8+ T cells from blood, with Jurkat cell RNA spiked in. Subset described: FACS-sorted CD8+CD4-CCR7+CD45RA+ naive T cells. The source of these receptors is a human donor in good health. Some libraries in this study had Jurkat cell RNA spiked in.

This clonotype was picked up many times. In nucleotides, the CDR3 is TGTGCCTCTAGGGCACTTCAAGAGACCCAGTACTTC. This codes for CASRALQETQYF. The chain combines TRBV12-3 or TRBV12-4 with TRBJ2-5; D gene unclear. The CDR3 length is 12 residues. Trimming removed 11 bases at V and 2 bases at J, with 12 bases between.

This clonotype appeared a few times. The CDR3 DNA sequence: TGTGCCAGCCGGGACAGGGTCGAGCAGTACTTC. Translated: CASRDRVEQYF. The V call is TRBV10-3, the J call TRBJ2-7, with 9 bases lining up with TRBD1. CDR1 is ENHRY and CDR2 is SYGVKD in the germline V gene. The CDR3 consists of 11 residues. After removal of 10 bases from V and 6 bases from J, the junction contained 4 bases not matched to a gene.

Worth noting for this clonotype: One junction end disagrees with the germline gene, perhaps due to a read error. The V gene is TRBV28, the J gene TRBJ2-1, with unresolved D. Germline loops: CDR1 MDHEN, CDR2 SYDVKM. CDR3 size: 14 residues. The CDR3 DNA reads TGTGCCCGCAGCACACGGGCTGCCAACAATGAGCAGTTCTTC. Its translation is CARSTRAANNEQFF.

There are many counts of this clonotype. The J gene is TRBJ2-2, the V gene TRBV12-3 or TRBV12-4; D call uncertain. The V gene lost 5 bases and the J gene lost 4 bases, with 11 bases spanning the gap. The CDR3 sequence is 14 residues long. CDR3 loop: CASSIERRTGELFF. CDR3 DNA sequence: TGTGCCAGCAGTATAGAGCGTCGCACCGGGGAGCTGTTTTTT.

This clonotype has just a few counts. The chain couples TRBV28 to TRBJ2-7; 7 bases line up with TRBD1. There are 16 residues in the CDR3. CDR1 and CDR2 (germline): MDHEN, SYDVKM. V dropped 4 bases and J dropped 2; count of bases not matched to a gene: 11. CDR3 region: CASSSNTGAPAYEQYF. DNA for the CDR3: TGTGCCAGCAGTTCTAATACAGGGGCTCCCGCCTACGAGCAGTACTTC.

The chain carries TRBV3-2 and TRBJ2-7; the listed D gene, TRBD2, was not tested against the DNA. TRBV3-2 is a known pseudogene. The CDR3 runs to 17 residues. CDR3 in DNA: TGTGCCAGCAGCCAAGGGACTAGCGGGAGGGCTCGGTACGAGCAGTACTTC. Translation: CASSQGTSGRARYEQYF.

This clonotype was found a few times. This chain links TRBV9 with TRBJ2-1, with D perhaps TRBD2 (6 bases). Trimming cost V 3 bases and J 2 bases, with 12 bases left between them. The CDR3 spans 15 residues. In germline, CDR1 is SGDLS, CDR2 YYNGEE. The CDR3 DNA reads as TGTGCCAGCAGCGCCGCTGGGGGGACCTACAATGAGCAGTTCTTC. Translating gives CASSAAGGTYNEQFF.

This clonotype was seen at least ten times. The chain couples TRBV6-6 to TRBJ1-5; D not certain. V lost 5 bases to trimming and J lost 5 bases, with 13 bases between them. CDR1 is MNHNY and CDR2 is SVGAGI in the germline V gene (reference sequence). The CDR3 is made up of 14 amino acids. CDR3 sequence (DNA): TGTGCCAGCAGTAAAGCAGGTCCTTATCAGCCCCAGCATTTT. Its translation: CASSKAGPYQPQHF.

The V and J genes are TRBV11-2 and TRBJ2-2; 8 positions agree with TRBD2. CDR1 is SGHAT, CDR2 FQNNGV, per germline. J lost 3 bases, V lost 2 bases, and 5 bases had no gene match. The CDR3 is made up of 16 amino acids. The CDR3 sequence is CASSLRAGGDTGELFF. The DNA for the CDR3 is TGTGCCAGCAGCTTAAGGGCGGGGGGTGACACCGGGGAGCTGTTTTTT.

Comment on this clonotype: A much larger clone is a single base away; this may be a read error. The genes are TRBV12-3 or TRBV12-4 and TRBJ2-5, with TRBD2 matching over 13 bases. This CDR3 spans 20 amino acids. In DNA, the CDR3 is TGTGCCAGCAGCCCCGGGGCTCGACTAGCGGGGGGCCACGTCCAAGAGCCCCAGTACTTC. Its protein is CASSPGARLAGGHVQEPQYF.

This chain connects TRBV28 to TRBJ1-2, with D tentatively TRBD1 (6 bases). The germline V gene encodes CDR1 MDHEN and CDR2 SYDVKM. This CDR3 is 14 amino acids long. V lost 3 bases and J lost 8, with 16 bases in between. The CDR3 here is CASSFSGVDEGYTF. DNA of the CDR3: TGTGCCAGCAGTTTTTCAGGGGTCGACGAAGGCTACACCTTC.

The chain recombines TRBV6-2 or TRBV6-3 with TRBJ2-3; D is unresolved. V lost 3 bases to trimming and J lost 2 bases, with 9 bases between them. CDR1 is MNHEY and CDR2 is SVGEGT in the germline V gene. The CDR3 loop spans 14 amino acids. For the CDR3, the DNA is TGTGCCAGCAGTTATACACCTATCACAGATACGCAGTATTTT. Its protein is CASSYTPITDTQYF.

This clonotype was picked up many times. The rearrangement links TRBV6-6 to TRBJ2-3, with 10 positions matching TRBD2. This CDR3 is 15 amino acids long. Germline CDR1 reads MNHNY; CDR2 reads SVGAGI (reference sequence). The trim removed 5 bases at V and 3 bases at J, leaving 5 bases unmatched. Here the CDR3 reads CASSKAGGLTDTQYF. The CDR3 nucleotides read TGTGCCAGCAGTAAAGCGGGGGGGCTGACAGATACGCAGTATTTT.

This clonotype was recorded many times. The J gene is TRBJ2-7, the V gene TRBV19, with 9 nucleotides matching TRBD1. Germline CDR1 is LNHDA and CDR2 is SQIVND (reference sequence). CDR3 length equals 14 residues. Trimming removed 5 bases from V and 3 bases from J; junction bases left unmatched: 5. The CDR3 protein is CASSAGQGLYEQYF. The CDR3 region has the DNA TGTGCCAGTAGTGCGGGACAGGGCCTCTACGAGCAGTACTTC.

In this sample, this clonotype turned up many times. At one of its ends the junction is not consistent with the germline gene, which may arise from a read error. The V and J genes are TRBV7-2 and TRBJ1-2; D remains ambiguous. Germline loops: CDR1 SGHTA, CDR2 FQGNSA. The CDR3 covers 14 residues. CDR3 loop: CASTLYQTSYGYTF. CDR3 in DNA: TGTGCCAGCACCTTATATCAGACGAGCTATGGCTACACCTTC.

The chain has TRBV20-1 and TRBJ1-2; D is ambiguous. Germline loops: CDR1 DFQATT, CDR2 SNEGSKA (reference sequence). V lost 4 bases and J 4 bases, leaving 7 bases between the germline ends. The CDR3 extends over 11 amino acids. The CDR3 reads CSATGVYGYTF. DNA for the CDR3: TGCAGTGCTACAGGCGTCTATGGCTACACCTTC.

V gene TRBV7-6 combines with J gene TRBJ2-1; the match to TRBD1 covers 8 bases. The CDR3 is 13 amino acids. Trimming at V came to 5 bases and at J to 10 bases, leaving 7 bases not matched to a gene. Germline-derived CDR1 and CDR2 are SGHVS and FNYEAQ. CDR3: CASSLQTGAEQFF. Here the CDR3 DNA reads TGTGCCAGCAGCCTCCAGACAGGGGCCGAGCAGTTCTTC.

This clonotype was detected many times. This chain links TRBV9 with TRBJ2-3; D perhaps matches TRBD1 (6 bases). The CDR3 length is 16 residues. Trimming cost V 4 bases and J 6 bases, with 21 bases left between them. In germline, CDR1 is SGDLS, CDR2 YYNGEE. The CDR3 protein is CASSSVEGVPWDTQYF. DNA of the CDR3: TGTGCCAGCAGCTCCGTCGAGGGGGTCCCCTGGGATACGCAGTATTTT.

This clonotype has ten or more counts. This chain links TRBV2 with TRBJ2-3; 13 bases fit TRBD2. The V gene's germline CDR1 is SNHLY and CDR2 FYNNEI. The CDR3 covers 16 residues. V gave up 6 bases and J gave up 3 bases; unmatched junction bases: 6. The CDR3 loop is CASRPGLAGITDTQYF. As DNA, the CDR3 is TGTGCCAGCAGGCCGGGACTAGCGGGGATTACAGATACGCAGTATTTT.

The chain recombines TRBV11-2 with TRBJ2-5; tentative D call: TRBD2 (6 bases). CDR3 length equals 15 residues. V lost 2 bases and J lost 3, with 13 bases in between. Germline CDR1 reads SGHAT; CDR2 reads FQNNGV. The CDR3: CASSLYVAAEETQYF. CDR3 nucleotide sequence: TGTGCCAGCAGCTTATATGTAGCGGCCGAAGAGACCCAGTACTTC.

The chain recombines TRBV11-2 with TRBJ2-5; D uncertain. CDR3 length equals 14 residues. Trimming took off 5 bases at V and 5 bases at J, with 15 bases between the two ends. In germline, CDR1 is SGHAT, CDR2 FQNNGV. The CDR3: CASSTQPGAETQYF. The CDR3 DNA reads TGTGCCAGCAGCACACAGCCGGGCGCGGAGACCCAGTACTTC.

This clonotype came up many times. The rearrangement joins TRBV3-1 to TRBJ2-5; 7 bases line up with TRBD1. Germline CDR1 and CDR2: LGHDT and YNNKEL (reference sequence). This CDR3 spans 16 amino acids. J was trimmed by 1 base and V by 0 bases; bases with no gene match: 5. Here the CDR3 DNA reads TGTGCCAGCAGCCAAGATGTCGGGACAGCCCAAGAGACCCAGTACTTC. Its translation is CASSQDVGTAQETQYF.

On this clonotype: One end of the junction does not line up with germline, which may come from a read error. V is TRBV29-1 and J is TRBJ2-2; D unclear. Germline V gene data show CDR1 as SQVTM and CDR2 as ANQGSEA. The CDR3 totals 14 residues. CDR3 sequence: CSVEGPRPPGELFF. CDR3 DNA: TGCAGCGTGGAAGGACCGCGCCCCCCCGGGGAGCTGTTTTTT.

This clonotype has a count of ten or more. The rearrangement links TRBV7-9 to TRBJ1-6; D remains ambiguous. The V end lost 1 base, the J end lost 11 bases, and 18 bases lay between the germline ends. Germline V lookup: CDR1 SEHNR, CDR2 FQNEAQ (reference sequence). This CDR3 comprises 16 residues. The CDR3 spells CASSLVRPADDAPLHF. The CDR3 DNA follows: TGTGCCAGCAGCTTAGTGCGCCCGGCCGATGACGCACCCCTCCACTTT.

Many counts were recorded for this clonotype. This chain joins TRBV4-3 and TRBJ1-1; no definite D call. The CDR3 has 12 amino acids. Trimming removed 0 bases at V and 8 bases at J, with 7 bases between. Germline V lookup: CDR1 LGHNA, CDR2 YSLEER. The CDR3, as DNA: TGCGCCAGCAGCCAAGATAGGGCAGAAGCTTTCTTT. Amino acid sequence: CASSQDRAEAFF.

This clonotype was seen repeatedly, ten times or more. This chain joins TRBV27 and TRBJ1-5; TRBD1 matches 7 bases. The V and J ends lost 6 bases and 2 bases, in that order; junction bases with no gene match: 4. CDR1 is MNHEY, CDR2 SMNVEV, per germline (reference sequence). The length of the CDR3 is 14 residues. CDR3 sequence (DNA): TGTGCCAGCAGATTAACAGGGGGCAATCAGCCCCAGCATTTT. It translates to CASRLTGGNQPQHF.

Comment on this clonotype: A much larger clone sits a single nucleotide away, making a read error possible. The chain recombines TRBV14 with TRBJ2-5; 8 positions agree with TRBD2. Germline V gene data show CDR1 as SGHDN and CDR2 as FVKESK. The CDR3 runs to 17 residues. V lost 1 base, J lost 4 bases, and 11 bases stayed unmatched. The CDR3 here is CASSQGPGLGSSETQYF. The CDR3 DNA sequence: TGTGCCAGCAGCCAAGGCCCGGGACTAGGATCGTCAGAGACCCAGTACTTC.